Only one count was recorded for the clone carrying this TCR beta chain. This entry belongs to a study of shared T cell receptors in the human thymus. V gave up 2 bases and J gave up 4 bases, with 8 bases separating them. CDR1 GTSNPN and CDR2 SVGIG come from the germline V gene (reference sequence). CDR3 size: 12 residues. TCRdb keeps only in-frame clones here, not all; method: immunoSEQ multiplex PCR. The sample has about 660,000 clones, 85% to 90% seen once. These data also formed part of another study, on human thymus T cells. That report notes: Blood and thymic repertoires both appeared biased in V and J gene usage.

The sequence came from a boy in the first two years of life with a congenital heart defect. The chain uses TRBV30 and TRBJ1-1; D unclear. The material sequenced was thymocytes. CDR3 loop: CAWSCLSTEAFF. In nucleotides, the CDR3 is TGTGCCTGGAGTTGTCTGAGCACTGAAGCTTTCTTT. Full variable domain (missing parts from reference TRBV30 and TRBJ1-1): SQTIHQWPATLVQPVGSPLSLECTVEGTSNPNLYWYRQAAGRGLQLLFYSVGIGQISSEVPQNLSASRPQDRQFILSSKKLLLSDSGFYLCAWSCLSTEAFFGQGTRLTVV.